The table lists the clone carrying this TCR beta chain with a few counts. The sample comes from a study of blood T cell repertoires in COVID-19. Study information: Samples taken during acute and convalescent COVID-19 were collected in the United States, Italy and Spain. Sources were T cells, B-cell-depleted T cells, or PBMCs; the material itself was cDNA or gDNA.

Original analysis: Amplification of reference gene primers was used by the study to estimate nucleated cell counts. The repertoire was sequenced with immunoSEQ multiplex PCR; TCRdb's copy has only in-frame clones and lacks some. That table gives V, J and clone size, and the DNA gave D and trimming. The table lists roughly 88,000 clones, approximately 78% of them singletons, with 15% in the top ten. Germline CDR1 reads SEHNR; CDR2 reads FQNEAQ (reference sequence). The CDR3 is 15 residues long. Trimming left V 7 bases short and J 2 bases short, with 17 bases between. The sequence came from a woman of 80 years or more with acute or convalescent COVID-19. The chain links TRBV7-9 to TRBJ2-5; a possible D gene is TRBD2 (7 bases). The sample was peripheral blood. This chain's CDR3 is CASTHEGGGQETQYF. The CDR3 DNA sequence: TGTGCCAGCACCCACGAGGGGGGGGGTCAAGAGACCCAGTACTTC.